Described below is a single T cell receptor gamma chain sequence and its context. The antigen it recognizes is unknown. No much larger clone exists at a distance of one base, and base qualities are not known. V trim: 0 bases; J trim: 11 bases; unmatched bases: 10. Including cysteine and phenylalanine, the CDR3 has 13 amino acids. CDR3 DNA only is kept here, 39 bases in frame from base 1. Looking up the germline V gene (reference sequence) yields CDR1 GITISATS and CDR2 ISYDGTV. The data belong to a study of Vδ1+ human thymocytes (dated by TCRdb to between 2018 and 2020). Looking at the study overall: As a data resource, the study described the mRNA-level TRG and TRD CDR3 repertoires found in highly purified Vdelta1+ thymocytes taken from young children. Earlier work had validated the multiplex-based CDR3 amplicon strategy against 5'RACE-based methods for generating CDR3 amplicons.

What the study reported, not specific to this receptor: Although sort purity was high, around a fifth of thymic TRD sequences were Vdelta2 (with a few Vdelta3), in contrast to the peripheral blood Vdelta1+ controls. Many TRG clonotypes were shared between donors (up to roughly 6.9x10^3), whereas TRD repertoires were essentially private (max roughly 100 shared). Unlike the oligoclonal repertoires in peripheral blood, the thymic TRG and TRD repertoires appeared highly polyclonal, with Gaussian CDR3 length distributions. The use of highly purified populations and single-cell validation was advised by the authors, since misinterpretation of bulk repertoire data could be caused by unexpected Vdelta2 sequences. Donors did not cluster by age or sex, so the analyses were not stratified by age or sex.

Thymic samples were depleted of alphabeta T cells, then CD3+ TCRVdelta1+ TCRVdelta2- thymocytes were FACS-sorted. Sorted Vdelta1+ thymocyte purity ranged from about 97% to 99.6%. Thymic specimens were obtained from 8 paediatric patients, aged from about 5 days to 17 months, who were undergoing corrective cardiac surgery. Thymic tissue was dispersed, and mononuclear cells were isolated on a Histopaque-1077 density gradient. For staining, the antibodies used were anti-TCRVdelta1 clone TS8.2, anti-TCRVdelta2 clone B6, anti-CD3 clone HIT3a and anti-TCRalphabeta clone IP26. RNA was isolated using the RNeasy mini kit, and reverse transcription was performed with Superscript III. To generate the CDR3 amplicons, a multiplex PCR was run using pooled V-gene forward primers together with a constant-region reverse primer that carried Illumina adaptor overhangs. After gel purification, amplicons were indexed with Nextera index primers over about 8 extra PCR cycles and were then purified with AMPure XP beads. Sequencing of the libraries was done on an Illumina MiSeq using paired-end 250 bp reads, dual indexing and a roughly 20% PhiX spike-in. For the original study's pipeline: Read quality was checked with FastQC, and TRG read pairs were merged using ea-utils fastq-join. Sequences were annotated with IMGT/HighV-QUEST, keeping only productive sequences with unambiguous V-gene assignment; clonotypes were defined by identical CDR3 sequence. For downstream analysis, VDJtools 1.1.1, tcR 2.2.3, Treemap and vegan Shannon diversity in R 3.4.4 were used. Public reads were reanalyzed in TCRdb with CATT, and rows carrying the same DNA were merged afterwards. What appears here as the V and J calls and clone size reflects TCRdb's work, not the paper's. The sample data list about 27,000 gamma-chain clones, and over 15% of these were observed just once. 1.5% to 2% of the sample comes from the top ten.

The sequencing input was Vdelta1+ gamma-delta thymocytes from the thymus. The cell subset or site label here, explained by the study, means: FACS-sorted CD3+ TCRalphabeta- TCRVdelta1+ TCRVdelta2- thymocytes. The sequence is built from TRGV9 and TRGJ1 or TRGJ2. The receptor's source is a boy under two years old who had congenital heart surgery. The sequenced DNA: TGTGCCTTGTGGGAGGTGCGTGGGTTCGAGAAACTCTTT. This translates into CALWEVRGFEKLF.